The 29 T cell receptor beta chains below were found in one sample sequenced in a study of blood T cell repertoires in COVID-19. Produced via immunoSEQ multiplex PCR; TCRdb's table is partial and in-frame only. The table includes under 350,000 clones, 85% to 90% detected once. Sequenced material: PBMCs or T cells enriched from blood (not recorded which). The origin of the receptors is an older woman who had recovered from COVID-19.

The gene calls are TRBV30 and TRBJ1-2, with D possibly TRBD1 on 5 matching bases. V was shortened by 0 bases and J by 7 bases, with 12 bases between the two germline ends. Germline V gives CDR1 GTSNPN, CDR2 SVGIG (reference sequence). This CDR3 has 13 residues. In DNA form, the CDR3 reads TGTGCCTGGAGTGTACGGGGGTTTAGTGGCTACACCTTC. Translation: CAWSVRGFSGYTF.

V and J are TRBV5-1 and TRBJ1-3; 7 bases map to TRBD1. The CDR3 runs to 14 residues. With V trimmed by 3 bases and J by 4 bases, 4 bases remained unmatched. Germline assignment: CDR1 SGHRS and CDR2 YFSETQ. The CDR3 sequence is CASSSGTAGNTIYF. CDR3 sequence (DNA): TGCGCCAGCAGCTCCGGGACAGCCGGAAACACCATATATTTT.

This chain uses TRBV7-8 with TRBJ1-4; 11 bases are shared with TRBD1. V was clipped by 5 bases and J by 2 bases; unmatched bases: 7. CDR1 SGHVS and CDR2 FQNEAQ come from the germline V gene. The CDR3 spans 17 residues. CDR3 nucleotide sequence: TGTGCCAGCAGCCTACCGGGACAGGGGGATACTAATGAAAAACTGTTTTTT. Its protein product is CASSLPGQGDTNEKLFF.

The rearrangement joins TRBV13 to TRBJ2-1; the D gene is possibly TRBD2 (5 bases). Germline V gives CDR1 PRHDT, CDR2 FYEKMQ (reference sequence). V lost 0 bases, J lost 0 bases, and 9 bases lay in between. The CDR3 totals 16 residues. Here the CDR3 reads CASSLGIGDSYNEQFF. The DNA of the CDR3 is TGTGCCAGCAGCTTAGGGATCGGGGACTCCTACAATGAGCAGTTCTTC.

The V gene is TRBV5-1, the J gene TRBJ1-5; TRBD1 might be the D (6 bases). The CDR3 runs to 15 residues. Germline assignment: CDR1 SGHRS and CDR2 YFSETQ. Trimming left V 3 bases short and J 2 bases short, with 12 bases between. The CDR3 coding sequence is TGCGCCAGCAGCTCAACAGGGTCCGGCAATCAGCCCCAGCATTTT. This codes for CASSSTGSGNQPQHF.

This clone was observed a handful of times. In nucleotides, the CDR3 is TGCAGCGTGCGAAGGGGCGGGAGAGACGATACGCAGTATTTT. This codes for CSVRRGGRDDTQYF. The genes are TRBV29-1 and TRBJ2-3, with TRBD2 identical over 7 bases. The CDR3 is 14 residues long. Germline V gene lookup returns CDR1 SQVTM and CDR2 ANQGSEA. After removal of 6 bases from V and 6 bases from J, the junction contained 12 bases not matched to a gene.

The rearrangement uses TRBV7-3 and TRBJ1-1; D is undetermined. Germline CDR1 and CDR2: SGHTA and FQGTGA. This CDR3 is built from 13 residues. V was trimmed by 6 bases and J by 1 base, leaving 9 bases between them. CDR3: CASRLTENTEAFF. CDR3 nucleotides: TGTGCCAGCAGGCTTACAGAGAACACTGAAGCTTTCTTT.

The V call is TRBV18, the J call TRBJ1-4; possibly TRBD1 for D (6 bases). Germline V CDR1 and CDR2: KGHSH, LQKENI. V lost 3 bases and J lost 3, with 11 bases in between. This CDR3 region has 15 residues. Here the CDR3 DNA reads TGTGCCAGCTCACCTGCCCCAGGGGCTAATGAAAAACTGTTTTTT. Protein sequence: CASSPAPGANEKLFF.

This clone was seen more than once but under ten times. The CDR3 loop is CASSPRGTSPLYEQYF. CDR3 bases: TGTGCCAGTAGTCCCCGAGGGACTAGTCCCCTCTACGAGCAGTACTTC. This rearrangement joins TRBV19 to TRBJ2-7, with 8 nucleotides matching TRBD2. V was clipped by 5 bases and J by 3 bases; unmatched bases: 12. The CDR3 is 16 amino acids. Germline V lookup: CDR1 LNHDA, CDR2 SQIVND (reference sequence).

This clone was detected once. With only one base between it and a far larger clone, this is likely a read error. The rearrangement links TRBV28 to TRBJ2-7, with TRBD2 matching over 12 bases. Germline V CDR1 and CDR2: MDHEN, SYDVKM. The CDR3 runs to 15 residues. V lost 5 bases to trimming and J lost 2 bases; unmatched junction nucleotides: 4. CDR3 nucleotides: TGTGCCAGCAGTGAGACTAGCGGGGGCGCCTACGAGCAGTACTTC. Protein: CASSETSGGAYEQYF.

This chain links TRBV11-1 with TRBJ1-2; tentative D call: TRBD1 (6 bases). Germline assignment: CDR1 SGHAT and CDR2 FQDESV (reference sequence). The V gene lost 5 bases and the J gene lost 2 bases, with 9 bases spanning the gap. The CDR3 consists of 13 residues. The CDR3 DNA is TGTGCCAGCAGCCTTGACAGGAACTATGGCTACACCTTC. Protein sequence: CASSLDRNYGYTF.

The chain has TRBV5-1 and TRBJ2-7, with D possibly matching TRBD1 (6 bases). V dropped 4 bases and J dropped 0 bases, with 17 bases sitting between them. Germline values: CDR1 SGHRS, CDR2 YFSETQ. The CDR3 spans 16 residues. Here the CDR3 reads CASSGLPGQYSYEQYF. The CDR3 bases are TGCGCCAGCAGCGGTTTACCGGGACAATACTCCTACGAGCAGTACTTC.

This clone was counted a single time. V gene TRBV24-1 combines with J gene TRBJ1-5, with 9 bases fitting TRBD1. The CDR3 contains 14 residues. Trimming took 4 bases from V and 4 from J; bases not matched to a gene: 1. Germline V gene data show CDR1 as KGHDR and CDR2 as SFDVKD. This chain's CDR3 is CATSETGGNQPQHF. For the CDR3, the DNA is TGTGCCACCAGTGAGACAGGGGGGAATCAGCCCCAGCATTTT.

The chain has TRBV5-1 and TRBJ1-2; no clear D gene. Trimming left V 4 bases short and J 5 bases short, with 15 bases between. CDR1 SGHRS and CDR2 YFSETQ come from the germline V gene. The CDR3 spans 14 residues. The CDR3 bases are TGCGCCAGCAGCGCAGGAACTTCTTCGTATGGCTACACCTTC. This sequence encodes CASSAGTSSYGYTF.

With regard to this clone: A junction boundary mismatches the germline segment, possibly from a read error. The chain carries TRBV7-3 and TRBJ2-1, with 7 bases identical to TRBD1. This CDR3 spans 14 amino acids. Germline V gives CDR1 SGHTA, CDR2 FQGTGA. The CDR3 DNA reads TGTGCCAGCAGCCTAACCCCGACAGGGACCGAGCAGTTCTTC. This codes for CASSLTPTGTEQFF.

The chain links TRBV5-1 to TRBJ2-7; D is possibly TRBD2 (5 bases). The CDR3 extends over 14 amino acids. V was cut by 4 bases and J by 7 bases, with 18 bases left in between. Per germline, CDR1 SGHRS and CDR2 YFSETQ. The CDR3 DNA follows: TGCGCCAGCAGCCTGCCGTCGGGATCGTATGAGCAGTACTTC. Protein product: CASSLPSGSYEQYF.

The CDR3 is CASSLGAGVTDTQYF. CDR3 bases: TGCGCCAGCAGCTTGGGGGCGGGGGTCACAGATACGCAGTATTTT. The chain carries TRBV5-1 and TRBJ2-3; TRBD2 aligns across 7 bases. With V trimmed by 0 bases and J by 2 bases, 3 bases remained unmatched. The CDR3 spans 15 residues. In germline, CDR1 is SGHRS, CDR2 YFSETQ.

This clone is a singleton in its sample. The chain joins TRBV7-9 to TRBJ1-1; 7 bases agree with TRBD1. The CDR3 spans 16 residues. Per the germline V gene, CDR1 is SEHNR and CDR2 is FQNEAQ (reference sequence). With V trimmed by 5 bases and J by 1 base, 10 bases remained unmatched. CDR3 residues: CASSRRGGSANTEAFF. In nucleotides, the CDR3 is TGTGCCAGCAGCCGACGAGGGGGCTCAGCGAACACTGAAGCTTTCTTT.

This clone was seen only once. This chain joins TRBV5-1 and TRBJ1-2; 7 bases map to TRBD1. The germline gives CDR1 SGHRS, CDR2 YFSETQ. With 5 bases clipped from V and 0 bases from J, the junction kept 7 bases outside the gene matches. The CDR3 spans 15 residues. CDR3: CASRDGTDANYGYTF. The DNA for the CDR3 is TGCGCCAGCAGGGACGGGACAGATGCTAACTATGGCTACACCTTC.

CDR3 nucleotide sequence: TGTGCCAGCAGTCACGCCGGGGCTAGCGTATCGTACAATGAGCAGTTCTTC. Protein: CASSHAGASVSYNEQFF. The V call is TRBV28, the J call TRBJ2-1, with D tentatively TRBD2 (6 bases). The germline V gene has CDR1 MDHEN and CDR2 SYDVKM. This CDR3 has 17 residues. V was trimmed by 5 bases and J by 4 bases, leaving 21 bases between them.

J is TRBJ2-2 and V is TRBV19; D ambiguous. Per germline, CDR1 LNHDA and CDR2 SQIVND (reference sequence). V was clipped by 6 bases and J by 13 bases, with 21 bases between them. The length of the CDR3 is 14 residues. The CDR3 DNA follows: TGTGCCAGTAGGCCAAACCGAGGAGTTTATGGGCTGTTTTTT. It is translated as CASRPNRGVYGLFF.

The gene calls are TRBV28 and TRBJ2-1, with TRBD2 matching over 8 bases. Germline V gives CDR1 MDHEN, CDR2 SYDVKM. Unmatched junction bases numbered 15, after V lost 3 bases and J lost 8 bases. The CDR3 is 17 residues long. The CDR3 reads CASSFSPSGGQVDEQFF. In DNA form, the CDR3 reads TGTGCCAGCAGTTTTTCCCCCAGCGGGGGCCAGGTGGATGAGCAGTTCTTC.

V gene TRBV5-4 combines with J gene TRBJ1-3, with unresolved D. Germline assignment: CDR1 SGHNT and CDR2 YYREEE (reference sequence). V shed 4 bases and J shed 0 bases, with 8 bases lying between them. The CDR3 spans 14 residues. The CDR3 DNA reads as TGTGCCAGCAGCAACAGTGGCTCTGGAAACACCATATATTTT. It specifies CASSNSGSGNTIYF.

V usage is TRBV19 and J usage is TRBJ1-1, with D possibly matching TRBD1 (5 bases). V lost 1 base and J lost 3, with 15 bases in between. Germline lookup yields CDR1 LNHDA and CDR2 SQIVND (reference sequence). CDR3 length: 16 amino acids. The CDR3 DNA follows: TGTGCCAGTAGTATAGTCAGGGTTTCACGGGACACTGAAGCTTTCTTT. Translating it yields CASSIVRVSRDTEAFF.

The chain couples TRBV6-5 to TRBJ1-4; unclear D gene. The CDR3 consists of 15 residues. The V and J ends lost 6 bases and 1 base respectively, with 12 bases between them. Germline V gene lookup returns CDR1 MNHEY and CDR2 SVGAGI. CDR3 region: CASSRYLGTNEKLFF. DNA for the CDR3: TGTGCCAGCAGCCGGTACCTTGGAACTAATGAAAAACTGTTTTTT.

This chain links TRBV10-3 with TRBJ1-1, with 10 bases matching TRBD1. There are 14 residues in the CDR3. Germline V gene data show CDR1 as ENHRY and CDR2 as SYGVKD. Unmatched junction bases numbered 5, after V lost 6 bases and J lost 4 bases. The CDR3 DNA follows: TGTGCCATCAGCTCGGACAGGGGGGTCACTGAAGCTTTCTTT. This gives the protein CAISSDRGVTEAFF.

The chain joins TRBV7-8 to TRBJ2-1; possible D gene TRBD2, 7 bases. In germline, CDR1 is SGHVS, CDR2 FQNEAQ. Trimming removed 1 base at V and 7 bases at J, with 17 bases between. The CDR3 consists of 16 residues. The CDR3 DNA follows: TGTGCCAGCAGCTTAGTAGGGGGGGCCCAGGGGAATGAGCAGTTCTTC. This encodes CASSLVGGAQGNEQFF.

The CDR3 protein is CASRLAGGREAFF. The CDR3 DNA is TGTGCCAGCAGGCTAGCAGGAGGGCGTGAAGCTTTCTTT. The V call is TRBV6-5, the J call TRBJ1-1; D unclear. The CDR3 contains 13 residues. V lost 6 bases to trimming and J lost 7 bases, with 15 bases between them. Germline V gene data show CDR1 as MNHEY and CDR2 as SVGAGI.

This clone was seen only once. The junction departs from the called germline gene at one end, perhaps through a read error. The rearrangement links TRBV7-9 to TRBJ2-7; 8 positions match TRBD2. The CDR3 runs 16 residues. The germline V gene encodes CDR1 SEHNR and CDR2 FQNEAQ (reference sequence). The DNA of the CDR3 is TGTGCCAGCAACTTAGAGGGAACTAGCGGTCTCTACGAGCAGTACTTC. It encodes CASNLEGTSGLYEQYF.